A single sample is the source of the 18 T cell receptor beta chains below, sequenced in a study of T cells in Graves' hyperthyroidism and ophthalmopathy. TCR beta CDR3 sequences were amplified from RNA transcripts. With the HTBI primer set, the TCR CDR3 went through a first round of RT-PCR. TCRdb re-called the multiplex PCR reads through MiXCR, storing one row per CDR3 protein. The top ten hold around 28% of the sample, which has fewer than 450,000 distinct CDR3 sequences, 11% to 15% seen once. The specimen sequenced was blood. These receptors originate from a man aged 50 or older with Graves' ophthalmopathy.

This clonotype showed up just a few times. The chain recombines TRBV24-1 with TRBJ1-2; 9 bases align to TRBD1. Germline V CDR1 and CDR2: KGHDR, SFDVKD. J was trimmed by 5 bases and V by 4 bases; bases with no gene match: 4. This CDR3 is built from 14 residues. In DNA, the CDR3 is TGTGCCACCAGTGACCGGACAGGGGATTATGGCTACACCTTC. Its protein is CATSDRTGDYGYTF.

This clonotype was detected many times. DNA of the CDR3: TGTGCCAGCAGCTTGGAAGGGACCCCCTACAATGAGCAGTTCTTC. Amino acids: CASSLEGTPYNEQFF. The V and J genes are TRBV5-5 and TRBJ2-1; D may be TRBD1 or TRBD2 (5 bases each). V dropped 0 bases and J dropped 2 bases, with 9 bases sitting between them. Germline CDR1 reads SGHKS; CDR2 reads YYEKEE (reference sequence). CDR3 length equals 15 residues.

This clonotype was counted at least ten times. V and J are TRBV4-2 and TRBJ2-5, with 10 bases fitting TRBD2. The CDR3 sequence is 16 residues long. Germline V gene data show CDR1 as LGHNA and CDR2 as YNFKEQ. V shed 0 bases, J shed 5 bases, and the junction held 6 bases outside the gene matches. The CDR3 coding sequence is TGTGCCAGCAGCCAAGAGGTTGCTAGCGGGAGCGAGACCCAGTACTTC. Protein sequence: CASSQEVASGSETQYF.

This clonotype was picked up many times. The genes are TRBV5-1 and TRBJ2-5, with unresolved D. CDR3 length equals 13 residues. Trimming left V 1 base short and J 3 bases short, with 7 bases between. The germline V gene has CDR1 SGHRS and CDR2 YFSETQ. The CDR3 loop is CASSLRQEETQYF. CDR3 DNA: TGCGCCAGCAGCTTGCGGCAGGAAGAGACCCAGTACTTC.

This clonotype has a handful of counts. The J gene is TRBJ2-5, the V gene TRBV9; D is uncertain. CDR1 and CDR2 (germline): SGDLS, YYNGEE. The CDR3 is made up of 13 amino acids. Trimming removed 4 bases from V and 1 base from J, with 8 bases in between. The CDR3, as DNA: TGTGCCAGCAGCTCCAGCCCCCAAGAGACCCAGTACTTC. Protein sequence: CASSSSPQETQYF.

This clonotype was counted ten times or more. J is TRBJ2-7 and V is TRBV20-1; D ambiguous. V shed 0 bases and J shed 6 bases, with 6 bases lying between them. Germline lookup yields CDR1 DFQATT and CDR2 SNEGSKA (reference sequence). The CDR3 loop spans 11 amino acids. This CDR3 is CSARDQTEQYF. For the CDR3, the DNA is TGCAGTGCTAGAGACCAGACCGAGCAGTACTTC.

There are many counts of this clonotype. J is TRBJ2-1 and V is TRBV7-8; 7 positions match TRBD2. The CDR3 consists of 16 residues. The V and J ends lost 1 base and 2 bases, in that order; junction bases with no gene match: 5. Germline CDR1 SGHVS, CDR2 FQNEAQ. CDR3 sequence: CASSLEASGAYNEQFF. CDR3 DNA: TGTGCCAGCAGCTTAGAGGCTAGCGGAGCCTACAATGAGCAGTTCTTC. Together with reference TRBV7-8 and TRBJ2-1, the CDR3 gives the full variable domain: GAGVSQSPRYKVAKRGQDVALRCDPISGHVSLFWYQQALGQGPEFLTYFQNEAQLDKSGLPSDRFFAERPEGSVSTLKIQRTQQEDSAVYLCASSLEASGAYNEQFFGPGTRLTVL.

This sequence joins TRBV7-2 and TRBJ2-3; 13 bases map to TRBD2. Germline CDR1 reads SGHTA; CDR2 reads FQGNSA. CDR3 length: 17 amino acids. J lost 3 bases, V lost 3 bases, and 6 bases had no gene match. The CDR3 reads CASSLAPGLAGTDTQYF. As DNA, the CDR3 is TGTGCCAGCAGCTTGGCCCCGGGACTAGCGGGAACAGATACGCAGTATTTT.

A note on this clonotype: A much larger clone is a single base away; this may be a read error. The genes are TRBV7-4 and TRBJ1-5, with unresolved D. The CDR3 spans 13 residues. CDR1 and CDR2 from the germline V gene are SGHVT and SQSDAQ. The CDR3 nucleotides are TGTACCAGCAGCTTTATGGTTGCTCAGCCCCAGCATTTT. It codes for CTSSFMVAQPQHF. Full variable domain (remainder filled in from reference TRBV7-4 and TRBJ1-5): GAGVSQSPRYKVAKRGRDVALRCDSISGHVTLYWYRQTLGQGSEVLTYSQSDAQRDKSGRPSGRFSAERPERSVSTLKIQRTEQGDSAVYLCTSSFMVAQPQHFGDGTRLSIL.

This sequence joins TRBV29-1 and TRBJ2-7; D assignment may be TRBD1 or TRBD2 (6 bases each). This CDR3 spans 13 amino acids. The V gene lost 7 bases and the J gene lost 2 bases, with 15 bases spanning the gap. Germline CDR1 is SQVTM and CDR2 is ANQGSEA. In DNA, the CDR3 is TGCAGCGCTCGAAGGGGGGTTGCCTACGAGCAGTACTTC. It yields the protein CSARRGVAYEQYF.

The table lists this clonotype with a few counts. One base away lies a much larger clone, so this may be a sequencing read error. V is TRBV28 and J is TRBJ2-5; no clear D gene. Germline CDR1 reads MDHEN; CDR2 reads SYDVKM. The CDR3 contains 14 residues. V lost 2 bases and J lost 4, with 11 bases in between. The CDR3 protein is CASSLAAQTETQYF. The DNA of the CDR3 is TGTGCCAGCAGTTTAGCCGCCCAAACAGAGACCCAGTACTTC.

This clonotype was seen repeatedly, ten times or more. J is TRBJ1-5 and V is TRBV7-3, with D unclear. Trimming cost V 4 bases and J 0 bases, with 19 bases left between them. The CDR3 length is 18 residues. Germline V gives CDR1 SGHTA, CDR2 FQGTGA. This chain's CDR3 is CASSSPPRAVNSNQPQHF. The CDR3 nucleotides read TGTGCCAGCAGCTCCCCCCCACGGGCAGTTAATAGCAATCAGCCCCAGCATTTT. Looking up the rest from reference TRBV7-3 and TRBJ1-5 gives the full variable domain: GAGVSQTPSNKVTEKGKYVELRCDPISGHTALYWYRQSLGQGPEFLIYFQGTGAADDSGLPNDRFFAVRPEGSVSTLKIQRTERGDSAVYLCASSSPPRAVNSNQPQHFGDGTRLSIL.

DNA for the CDR3: TGCGCCAGCAGCCAAGATCCACAGGGGAACACTGAAGCTTTCTTT. Its translation is CASSQDPQGNTEAFF. The chain combines TRBV4-1 with TRBJ1-1, with a tentative D call TRBD1 (6 bases). CDR1 and CDR2 (germline): MGHRA, YSYEKL. The V and J ends lost 0 bases and 1 base respectively, with 9 bases between them. CDR3 length: 15 residues.

This clonotype was picked up many times. The genes are TRBV12-3 or TRBV12-4 and TRBJ1-5; D is uncertain. The CDR3 loop spans 17 amino acids. V was pared by 8 bases and J by 1 base, with 21 bases between. CDR3 loop: CASLTTRRGGSNQPQHF. CDR3 nucleotides: TGTGCCAGCTTAACGACGCGGAGAGGAGGGAGCAATCAGCCCCAGCATTTT.

The gene calls are TRBV29-1 and TRBJ2-7; D might be TRBD1 (5 bases). Trimming cost V 6 bases and J 6 bases, with 15 bases left between them. This CDR3 has 12 residues. The germline V gene encodes CDR1 SQVTM and CDR2 ANQGSEA. This chain's CDR3 is CSVNSQGPEQYF. The CDR3 DNA follows: TGCAGCGTGAATTCTCAGGGTCCCGAGCAGTACTTC.

The chain combines TRBV9 with TRBJ1-5; D unresolved. From germline, CDR1 is SGDLS and CDR2 YYNGEE. The V gene lost 4 bases and the J gene lost 1 base, with 15 bases spanning the gap. The CDR3 extends over 16 amino acids. The CDR3 loop is CASSLRVSGSNQPQHF. DNA of the CDR3: TGTGCCAGCAGCCTACGGGTGTCCGGAAGCAATCAGCCCCAGCATTTT. Filled out from reference TRBV9 and TRBJ1-5, the complete variable domain reads DSGVTQTPKHLITATGQRVTLRCSPRSGDLSVYWYQQSLDQGLQFLIQYYNGEERAKGNILERFSAQQFPDLHSELNLSSLELGDSALYFCASSLRVSGSNQPQHFGDGTRLSIL.

This clonotype was seen repeatedly, ten times or more. This chain uses TRBV20-1 with TRBJ1-1, with D unresolved. CDR1 DFQATT and CDR2 SNEGSKA come from the germline V gene (reference sequence). CDR3 size: 15 residues. V was trimmed by 0 bases and J by 0 bases, leaving 11 bases between them. CDR3 bases: TGCAGTGCTAGAGATCGCGGTGGGATGAACACTGAAGCTTTCTTT. Protein product: CSARDRGGMNTEAFF.

This clonotype was seen at least ten times. CDR3 amino acids: CATSASGRSWNEQFF. For the CDR3, the DNA is TGTGCCACCAGCGCCAGCGGGAGGTCGTGGAATGAGCAGTTCTTC. This sequence joins TRBV24-1 and TRBJ2-1; 9 bases match TRBD2. The CDR3 runs to 15 residues. With V trimmed by 7 bases and J by 7 bases, 10 bases remained unmatched. Looked up from germline, CDR1 is KGHDR and CDR2 is SFDVKD.